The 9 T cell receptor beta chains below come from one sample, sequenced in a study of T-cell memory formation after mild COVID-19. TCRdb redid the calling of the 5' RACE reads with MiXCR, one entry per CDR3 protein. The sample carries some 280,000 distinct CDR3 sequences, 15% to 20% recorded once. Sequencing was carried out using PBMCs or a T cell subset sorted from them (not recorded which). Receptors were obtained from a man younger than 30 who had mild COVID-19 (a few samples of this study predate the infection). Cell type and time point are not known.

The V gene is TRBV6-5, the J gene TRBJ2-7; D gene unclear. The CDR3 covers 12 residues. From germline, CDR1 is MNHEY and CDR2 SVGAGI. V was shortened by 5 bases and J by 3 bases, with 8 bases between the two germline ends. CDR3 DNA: TGTGCCAGCAGTCCTAGGAGCTACGAGCAGTACTTC. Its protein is CASSPRSYEQYF.

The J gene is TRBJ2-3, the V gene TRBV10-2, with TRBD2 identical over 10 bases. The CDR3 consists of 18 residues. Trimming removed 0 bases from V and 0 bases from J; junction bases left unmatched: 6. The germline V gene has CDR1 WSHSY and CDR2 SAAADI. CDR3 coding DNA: TGCGCCAGCAGTGAGTCGAAATTAGCGGGGGGTAGCACAGATACGCAGTATTTT. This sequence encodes CASSESKLAGGSTDTQYF.

The DNA for the CDR3 is TGTGCCAGCAGCTACAGGGGTGGACAGCCCCAGCATTTT. Translated: CASSYRGGQPQHF. The chain links TRBV11-2 to TRBJ1-5; 7 nucleotides align to TRBD1. The CDR3 spans 13 residues. Germline V gene sequence: CDR1 SGHAT, CDR2 FQNNGV. After removal of 4 bases from V and 7 bases from J, the junction contained 4 bases not matched to a gene.

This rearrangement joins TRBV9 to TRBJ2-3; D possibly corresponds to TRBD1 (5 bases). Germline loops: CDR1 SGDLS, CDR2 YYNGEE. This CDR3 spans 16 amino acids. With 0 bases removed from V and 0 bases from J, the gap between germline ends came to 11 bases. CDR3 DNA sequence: TGTGCCAGCAGCGTAGCCCCCCACAGGAGCACAGATACGCAGTATTTT. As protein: CASSVAPHRSTDTQYF.

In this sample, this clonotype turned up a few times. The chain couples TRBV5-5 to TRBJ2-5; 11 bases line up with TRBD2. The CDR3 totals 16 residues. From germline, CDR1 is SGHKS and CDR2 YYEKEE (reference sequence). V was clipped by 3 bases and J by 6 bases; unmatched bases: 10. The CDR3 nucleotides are TGTGCCAGCAGCTCTAGCGGGGGGACCTCAATCCAGACCCAGTACTTC. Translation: CASSSSGGTSIQTQYF.

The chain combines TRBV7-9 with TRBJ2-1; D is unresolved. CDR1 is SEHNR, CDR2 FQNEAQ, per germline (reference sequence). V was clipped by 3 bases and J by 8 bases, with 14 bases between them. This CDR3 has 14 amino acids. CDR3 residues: CASSFTPSKYEQFF. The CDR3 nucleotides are TGTGCCAGCAGCTTCACCCCCTCTAAGTATGAGCAGTTCTTC.

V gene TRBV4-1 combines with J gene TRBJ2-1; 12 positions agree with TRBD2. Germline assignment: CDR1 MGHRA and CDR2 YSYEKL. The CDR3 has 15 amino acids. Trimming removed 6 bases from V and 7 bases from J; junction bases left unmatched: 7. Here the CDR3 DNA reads TGCGCCAGCAGACGGGCCGGACTAGCGGGAAATGAGCAGTTCTTC. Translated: CASRRAGLAGNEQFF.

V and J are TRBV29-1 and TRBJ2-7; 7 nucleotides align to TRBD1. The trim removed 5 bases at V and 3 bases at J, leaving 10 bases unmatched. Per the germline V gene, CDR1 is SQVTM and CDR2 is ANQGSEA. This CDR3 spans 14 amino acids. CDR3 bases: TGCAGCGTTATCGGGACAGAAGGGATCTACGAGCAGTACTTC. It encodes CSVIGTEGIYEQYF.

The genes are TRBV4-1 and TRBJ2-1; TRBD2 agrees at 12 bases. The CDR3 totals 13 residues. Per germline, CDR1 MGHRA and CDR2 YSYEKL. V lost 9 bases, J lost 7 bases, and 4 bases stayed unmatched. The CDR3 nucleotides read TGCGCCAGTCGACTAGCGGGGGCGAATGAGCAGTTCTTC. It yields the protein CASRLAGANEQFF.